Listed here is a single T cell receptor (beta chain). Its specificity is unknown. These data belong to a study of OX40 agonist ivuxolimab in advanced cancers. Whole-study findings and limits: Also present in some nonresponders was a low level of normalized T-cell clonal expansion.

Assay used: immunoSEQ multiplex PCR; TCRdb lists only in-frame clones, some missing. The sample holds more than 85,000 clones, about four fifths seen once. This CDR3 has 14 residues. The V segment lost 4 bases and the J segment 4 bases; nucleotides outside the gene matches: 2. CDR1 and CDR2 (germline): MNHEY, SMNVEV (reference sequence). The TCR sequence derives from an adult with an advanced solid tumor such as melanoma, head and neck, liver or kidney cancer. This specimen consisted of CD4+ or CD8+ T cells sorted from blood, obtained in a trial of the OX40 agonist ivuxolimab. The chain uses TRBV27 and TRBJ2-1, with TRBD1 matching 9 bases. The CDR3 DNA reads as TGTGCCAGCAGTTGGACAGGGGTTTACAATGAGCAGTTCTTC. Its translation: CASSWTGVYNEQFF.